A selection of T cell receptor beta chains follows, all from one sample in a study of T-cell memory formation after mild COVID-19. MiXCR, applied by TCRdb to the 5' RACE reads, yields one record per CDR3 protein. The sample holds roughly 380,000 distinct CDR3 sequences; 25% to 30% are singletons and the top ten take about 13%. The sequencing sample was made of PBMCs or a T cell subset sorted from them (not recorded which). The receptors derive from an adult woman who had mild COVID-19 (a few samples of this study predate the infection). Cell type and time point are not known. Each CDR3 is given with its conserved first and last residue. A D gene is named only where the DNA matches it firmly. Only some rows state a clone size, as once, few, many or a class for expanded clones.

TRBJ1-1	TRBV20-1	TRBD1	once	CSASDREAAEAFF	TGCAGTGCCAGCGACAGGGAGGCTGCTGAAGCTTTCTTT
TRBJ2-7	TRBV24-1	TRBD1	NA	CATSDNRGTTYEQYF	TGTGCCACCAGTGATAACAGGGGAACCACCTACGAGCAGTACTTC
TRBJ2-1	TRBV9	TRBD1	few	CASSVVGTDFYNEQFF	TGTGCCAGCAGCGTAGTCGGGACAGATTTTTACAATGAGCAGTTCTTC
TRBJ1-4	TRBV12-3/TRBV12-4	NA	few	CASSPPGKKLFF	TGTGCCAGCAGTCCCCCGGGGAAAAAACTGTTTTTT
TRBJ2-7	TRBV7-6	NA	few	CASSLEKGSSYEQYF	TGTGCCAGCAGCTTAGAAAAGGGATCCTCCTACGAGCAGTACTTC
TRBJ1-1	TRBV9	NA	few	CASSVVRGTEAFF	TGTGCCAGCAGCGTAGTGAGGGGCACTGAAGCTTTCTTT
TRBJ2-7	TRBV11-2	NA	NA	CASSLEAGSYEQYF	TGTGCCAGCAGCTTAGAGGCAGGGAGCTACGAGCAGTACTTC
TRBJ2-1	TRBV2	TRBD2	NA	CASSVPSGRESYNEQFF	TGTGCCAGCAGTGTTCCTAGCGGGAGGGAGTCCTACAATGAGCAGTTCTTC
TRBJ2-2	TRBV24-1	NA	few	CATSDGVFNGELFF	TGTGCCACCAGTGATGGGGTATTTAACGGGGAGCTGTTTTTT
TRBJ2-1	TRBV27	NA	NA	CASRLWLGNEQFF	TGTGCCAGCCGTTTGTGGCTTGGCAATGAGCAGTTCTTC
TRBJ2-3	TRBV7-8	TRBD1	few	CASSSMKDRVGTQYF	TGTGCCAGCAGCTCGATGAAAGACAGGGTTGGTACGCAGTATTTT
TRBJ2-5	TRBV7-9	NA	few	CASTNQETQYF	TGTGCCAGCACCAACCAAGAGACCCAGTACTTC
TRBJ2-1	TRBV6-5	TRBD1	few	CASSGTGGSYNEQFF	TGTGCCAGCAGTGGAACAGGGGGGTCCTACAATGAGCAGTTCTTC
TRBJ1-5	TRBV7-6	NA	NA	CASSLAPSGSNQPQHF	TGTGCCAGCAGCTTAGCGCCGTCAGGTAGCAATCAGCCCCAGCATTTT
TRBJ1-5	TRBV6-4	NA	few	CASSDLGKRQPQHF	TGTGCCAGCAGTGACTTGGGGAAGAGGCAGCCCCAGCATTTT
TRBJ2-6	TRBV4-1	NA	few	CASSQTRQAGANVLTF	TGCGCCAGCAGCCAGACTCGGCAAGCTGGGGCCAACGTCCTGACTTTC
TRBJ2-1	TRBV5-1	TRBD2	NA	CASSPGLAGYYEQFF	TGCGCCAGCAGCCCGGGACTAGCGGGATACTATGAGCAGTTCTTC
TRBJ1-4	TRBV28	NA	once	CASSLEGSRREKLFF	TGTGCCAGCAGTTTAGAAGGGTCGAGGCGTGAAAAACTGTTTTTT
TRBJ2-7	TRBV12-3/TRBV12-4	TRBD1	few	CASSWGQIYYEQYF	TGTGCCAGCAGTTGGGGACAGATCTACTACGAGCAGTACTTC
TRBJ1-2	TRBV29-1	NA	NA	CSVMGRNYGYTF	TGCAGCGTTATGGGGAGAAACTATGGCTACACCTTC
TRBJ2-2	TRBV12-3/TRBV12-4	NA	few	CASRPGGANTGELFF	TGTGCCAGCCGACCCGGCGGGGCGAACACCGGGGAGCTGTTTTTT
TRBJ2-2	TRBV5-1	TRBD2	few	CASSITGTSGTGELFF	TGCGCCAGCAGCATCACCGGGACTAGTGGGACCGGGGAGCTGTTTTTT
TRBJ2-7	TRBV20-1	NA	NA	CSAPPGGLTEQYF	TGCAGTGCCCCACCGGGTGGGCTAACCGAGCAGTACTTC
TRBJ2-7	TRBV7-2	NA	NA	CASMQRPHEQYF	TGTGCCAGCATGCAGCGGCCGCACGAGCAGTACTTC
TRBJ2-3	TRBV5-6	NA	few	CASSLGPEQDTQYF	TGTGCCAGCAGCTTGGGTCCAGAACAAGATACGCAGTATTTT
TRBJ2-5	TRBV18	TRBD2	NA	CASSPPRGGAETQYF	TGTGCCAGCTCACCACCTCGCGGGGGGGCAGAGACCCAGTACTTC
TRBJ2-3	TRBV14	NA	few	CASSPGTPGADTQYF	TGTGCCAGCAGCCCTGGGACCCCGGGGGCAGATACGCAGTATTTT
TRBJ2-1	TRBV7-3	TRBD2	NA	CASSPAGVRYNEQFF	TGTGCCAGCAGCCCAGCGGGAGTACGATACAATGAGCAGTTCTTC
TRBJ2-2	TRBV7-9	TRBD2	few	CASSSQTSGLDGELFF	TGTGCCAGCAGTTCCCAGACTAGCGGATTGGACGGGGAGCTGTTTTTT
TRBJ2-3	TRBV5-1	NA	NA	CASSLSSGNTQYF	TGCGCCAGCAGCTTGAGTAGCGGAAATACGCAGTATTTT
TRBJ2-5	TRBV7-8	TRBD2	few	CASSSGVAGLAALRGETQYF	TGTGCCAGCAGCAGCGGGGTCGCGGGACTAGCGGCCCTTAGGGGAGAGACCCAGTACTTC
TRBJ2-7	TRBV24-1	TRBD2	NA	CATRDSGGRPYEQYF	TGTGCCACCCGTGATTCTGGCGGGAGGCCCTACGAGCAGTACTTC
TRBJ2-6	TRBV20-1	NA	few	CSAQPAGPGANVLTF	TGCAGTGCGCAACCCGCGGGACCTGGGGCCAACGTCCTGACTTTC
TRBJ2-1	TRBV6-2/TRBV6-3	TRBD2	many	CASSDPGGASYNEQFF	TGTGCCAGCAGTGATCCGGGAGGCGCCTCCTACAATGAGCAGTTCTTC
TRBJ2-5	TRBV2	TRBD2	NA	CASSGGGLEQKTQYF	TGTGCCAGCAGTGGCGGAGGACTAGAACAGAAGACCCAGTACTTC
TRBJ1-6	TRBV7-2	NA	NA	CASSLGQQIIALHF	TGTGCCAGCAGCTTAGGACAGCAGATAATCGCCCTCCACTTT
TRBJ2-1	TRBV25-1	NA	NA	CASSELGPLNEQFF	TGTGCCAGCAGTGAACTGGGCCCCTTGAATGAGCAGTTCTTC
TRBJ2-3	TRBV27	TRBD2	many	CASSLSPSGSTDTQYF	TGTGCCAGCAGTTTATCGCCTAGCGGGAGCACAGATACGCAGTATTTT
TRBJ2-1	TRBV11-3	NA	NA	CASSLGWGGHPNEQFF	TGTGCCAGCAGCTTGGGGTGGGGGGGGCATCCCAATGAGCAGTTCTTC
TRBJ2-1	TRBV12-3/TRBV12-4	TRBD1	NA	CASSLRDRRHEQFF	TGTGCCAGCAGTCTCCGGGACAGGCGGCATGAGCAGTTCTTC
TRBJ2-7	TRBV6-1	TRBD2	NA	CASSEGGDLNYEQYF	TGTGCCAGCAGTGAGGGGGGGGACCTAAATTACGAGCAGTACTTC
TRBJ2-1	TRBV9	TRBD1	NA	CASSIRDRGHEQFF	TGTGCCAGCAGCATCCGGGACAGGGGACATGAGCAGTTCTTC
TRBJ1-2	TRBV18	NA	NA	CASSALIQGNYGYTF	TGTGCCAGCTCAGCACTCATACAGGGAAACTATGGCTACACCTTC
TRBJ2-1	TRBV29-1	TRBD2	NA	CSVLLTSGGNEQFF	TGCAGCGTCCTCCTGACTAGCGGCGGCAATGAGCAGTTCTTC
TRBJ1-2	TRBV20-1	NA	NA	CSAPKGPANYGYTF	TGCAGTGCTCCGAAGGGGCCAGCTAACTATGGCTACACCTTC
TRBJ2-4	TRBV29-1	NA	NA	CSVQGGAWDIQYF	TGCAGCGTTCAGGGGGGGGCCTGGGACATTCAGTACTTC
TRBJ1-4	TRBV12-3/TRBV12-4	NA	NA	CASSTHGPVEKLFF	TGTGCCAGCAGTACCCACGGCCCCGTGGAAAAACTGTTTTTT
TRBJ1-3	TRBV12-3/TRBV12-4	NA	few	CASTLGRTPGNTIYF	TGTGCCAGCACTTTGGGGAGGACTCCTGGAAACACCATATATTTT
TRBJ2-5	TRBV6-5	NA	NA	CASSPREKQETQYF	TGTGCCAGCAGTCCCCGCGAAAAGCAAGAGACCCAGTACTTC
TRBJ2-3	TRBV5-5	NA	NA	CASRRQDSPSTDTQYF	TGTGCCAGCAGGAGGCAGGACAGCCCTAGCACAGATACGCAGTATTTT
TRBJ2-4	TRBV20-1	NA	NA	CSASRAENIQYF	TGCAGTGCCTCCCGGGCAGAAAACATTCAGTACTTC